This T cell receptor (beta chain) was identified during a study of T cell responses to AZD1222 COVID-19 vaccine. Trimming pared 3 bases from V and 2 bases from J, leaving 4 bases between. The CDR3 extends over 12 amino acids. Method: immunoSEQ multiplex PCR; TCRdb's copy keeps in-frame clones and lacks some. This sample has 120,000 to 150,000 clones; roughly 88% occur once, and the top ten carry approximately 2.1%. Only a few counts were recorded for this clone. The receptor comes from an adult in good health. This sequence joins TRBV12-3 or TRBV12-4 and TRBJ1-2; D is uncertain. Here the sequenced sample was peripheral blood, taken on day 0 of AZD1222 vaccination. This chain's CDR3 is CASSFQNYGYTF. Here the CDR3 DNA reads TGTGCCAGCAGTTTTCAGAACTATGGCTACACCTTC.